Listed below are T cell receptor beta chains from one sample, sequenced in a study of shared clonotypes between healthy human individuals. Clones were read by immunoSEQ multiplex PCR, and TCRdb kept only the in-frame ones, dropping some. Of about 230,000 clones listed, 50% to 75% are singletons. Sequences were obtained from memory CD4+ T cells sorted from blood. The receptors stem from a man aged 25-45 years in good health. The CDR3 runs from the conserved cysteine through the conserved F or W. Fields, in order: clone size, J gene, D gene, V gene, CDR3 DNA, CDR3 protein. The D gene is left open where the match is weak. A row's size may be missing; if present it is once, few, many or a size class.

>-|TRBJ2-7|-|TRBV2
TGTGCCAGCATCGAACAGGGAAGTCAGTACTTC
CASIEQGSQYF
>-|TRBJ2-7|TRBD2|TRBV7-3
TGTGCCAGCAGCTTAGGCCCGCGGGAGCACTACGAGCAGTACTTC
CASSLGPREHYEQYF
>-|TRBJ2-5|-|TRBV7-2
TGTGCCAGCAGCTTAGGTGGGAGGAGGCAAGAGACCCAGTACTTC
CASSLGGRRQETQYF
>-|TRBJ2-6|TRBD2|TRBV11-2
TGTGCCAGCAGCCTTCTAGCGGGACGGACTGGGGCCAACGTCCTGACTTTC
CASSLLAGRTGANVLTF
>-|TRBJ1-5|TRBD1|TRBV2
TGTGCCAGCAGGGATGGACAGGGTCCCGCGGGTAATCAGCCCCAGCATTTT
CASRDGQGPAGNQPQHF
>many|TRBJ1-2|-|TRBV20-1
TGCAGTGCTGGGTCTGGTTATGGCTACACCTTC
CSAGSGYGYTF
>few|TRBJ1-2|-|TRBV6-1
TGTGCCAGCAAGGGCGGGGGGCTATATGGCTACACCTTC
CASKGGGLYGYTF
>-|TRBJ2-1|-|TRBV18
TGTGCCAGCTCACCTATAAGAGACAATGAGCAGTTCTTC
CASSPIRDNEQFF
>few|TRBJ2-7|-|TRBV27
TGTGCCTATCCCGCCGGGCTAGTGTTGGAGCAGTACTTC
CAYPAGLVLEQYF
>once|TRBJ1-1|-|TRBV29-1
TGCAGCGTTCGAGGTAGTCTCTCCAAAAACACTGAAGCTTTCTTT
CSVRGSLSKNTEAFF
>-|TRBJ1-3|-|TRBV5-1
TGCGCCAGCAGCTTCCGACCCGGAGGGGGAAACACCATATATTTT
CASSFRPGGGNTIYF
>-|TRBJ2-4|TRBD1|TRBV25-1
TGTGCCAGCAGAGCACAGGGGACCAAAAACATTCAGTACTTC
CASRAQGTKNIQYF
>-|TRBJ1-1|TRBD1|TRBV9
TGTGCCAGCAGCCCCAGGGGACAGGCGTGGAACACTGAAGCTTTCTTT
CASSPRGQAWNTEAFF
>few|TRBJ1-2|TRBD1|TRBV27
TGTGCCAGCAGTTCAGGGTTAGGACAGGGGGCTTATGGCTACACCTTC
CASSSGLGQGAYGYTF
>-|TRBJ2-1|-|TRBV7-7
TGTGCCAGCAGCCCCTCGCGCGTGTATAATGAGCAGTTCTTC
CASSPSRVYNEQFF
>many|TRBJ1-1|TRBD1|TRBV2
TGTGCCAGCACCCTACAGGGGGCCACTGAAGCTTTCTTT
CASTLQGATEAFF
>few|TRBJ2-7|TRBD1|TRBV5-1
TGCGCCAGCAGCTTGGCCGGACAGGGTTCCTCCTACGAGCAGTACTTC
CASSLAGQGSSYEQYF
>-|TRBJ2-7|-|TRBV5-1
TGCGCCAGCAGCCCCTTAGGGACATCCTACGAGCAGTACTTC
CASSPLGTSYEQYF
>-|TRBJ2-1|-|TRBV5-4
TGTGCCAGCAGCTTGGAAAGAGACAATGAGCAGTTCTTC
CASSLERDNEQFF
>once|TRBJ2-2|-|TRBV29-1
TGCAGCCCACAGGGTTACGGGGAGCTGTTTTTT
CSPQGYGELFF
>-|TRBJ2-4|TRBD2|TRBV6-1
TGTGCCAGCAGTGAGGGGGGGTTCGCCAAAAACATTCAGTACTTC
CASSEGGFAKNIQYF
>-|TRBJ2-7|-|TRBV7-9
TGTGCCAGCAGCTTCGATCGAGCGGGCTCCTACGAGCAGTACTTC
CASSFDRAGSYEQYF
>few|TRBJ1-2|-|TRBV28
TGTGCCGGCCAGGGACATATCGGTGGCTACACCTTC
CAGQGHIGGYTF
>-|TRBJ1-2|-|TRBV7-8
TGTGCCAGCAGCCGGGGGCGCCTGGACTATGGCTACACCTTC
CASSRGRLDYGYTF
>-|TRBJ2-3|TRBD1|TRBV5-1
TGCGCCAGCAGCTGGGGCGGGACAGGGAGCACAGATACGCAGTATTTT
CASSWGGTGSTDTQYF
>-|TRBJ1-5|-|TRBV28
TGTGCCAGCAGTTTGCGGGGTCAGCCCCAGCATTTT
CASSLRGQPQHF
>-|TRBJ2-7|-|TRBV18
TGTGCCAGCTCACCCATCCCAGGCTACTACGAGCAGTACTTC
CASSPIPGYYEQYF
>-|TRBJ2-5|TRBD2|TRBV9
TGTGCCAGCAGCCGCGAACTAGCGGGAGTGGAGACCCAGTACTTC
CASSRELAGVETQYF
>-|TRBJ1-2|-|TRBV19
TGTGCCAGTAGTATAGAAGTGGCACACCACTATGGCTACACCTTC
CASSIEVAHHYGYTF
>-|TRBJ1-1|-|TRBV19
TGTGCCAGTTGGGGAGGTTGGGGGCGGGGGACTGAAGCTTTCTTT
CASWGGWGRGTEAFF
>once|TRBJ2-1|-|TRBV5-1
TGCGCCAGCAGCATGGGAGCCACGGTTAGCGGACAGAACAATGAGCAGTTCTTC
CASSMGATVSGQNNEQFF
>-|TRBJ1-1|-|TRBV18
TGTGCCAGCTCACCACCGGGGCAGGCCACTTGGACTGAAGCTTTCTTT
CASSPPGQATWTEAFF
>-|TRBJ1-1|-|TRBV4-1
TGCGCCAGCAGCCAAGATCCTTTTAGAGAACCCCTCTTT
CASSQDPFREPLF
>-|TRBJ2-1|TRBD2|TRBV6-6
TGTGCCAGCAGTGGGCGGGAGGGCCCTAACAATGAGCAGTTCTTC
CASSGREGPNNEQFF
>-|TRBJ2-6|TRBD1|TRBV4-1
TGCGCCAGCAGCTTTCGGGCCGGAGACAGGGACCCCTCTGGGGCCAACGTCCTGACTTTC
CASSFRAGDRDPSGANVLTF
>-|TRBJ2-3|TRBD2|TRBV7-9
TGTGCCAGCAGCCCCTGGGGAGGGCAGGGCACAGATACGCAGTATTTT
CASSPWGGQGTDTQYF
>many|TRBJ1-1|-|TRBV2
TGTGCCACCAACTCCCCAGGACCCGTCGAAGCTTTCTTT
CATNSPGPVEAFF
>-|TRBJ2-5|-|TRBV9
TGTGCCAGCAGCGTGGGGGGAAACGACCAAGAGACCCAGTACTTC
CASSVGGNDQETQYF
>-|TRBJ2-2|TRBD1|TRBV5-6
TGTGCCAGCAGCTTGTTAGTCAGGGGGATCGACGGGGAGCTGTTTTTT
CASSLLVRGIDGELFF